One sample yielded the 5 T cell receptor beta chains listed below, sequenced in a study of T cells in pancreatic ductal adenocarcinoma. The method was immunoSEQ multiplex PCR; TCRdb's version includes in-frame clones alone and lacks a portion of them. The sample lists 97,000 or so clones, roughly 95% seen once, with about 3% in the top ten. No neoadjuvant therapy was given to the selected pancreatic ductal adenocarcinoma patients before their surgery. Sequencing input: PBMCs. These receptors originate from a human donor with pancreatic ductal adenocarcinoma.

The V gene is TRBV28, the J gene TRBJ2-7; TRBD1 matches 10 bases. V was clipped by 3 bases and J by 3 bases; unmatched bases: 8. The CDR3 length is 16 residues. The germline V gene encodes CDR1 MDHEN and CDR2 SYDVKM. For the CDR3, the DNA is TGTGCCAGCAGTTTGCCCCCCGGGACAGGGGTCTACGAGCAGTACTTC. The encoded protein is CASSLPPGTGVYEQYF. Complete variable domain (other parts from reference TRBV28 and TRBJ2-7): DVKVTQSSRYLVKRTGEKVFLECVQDMDHENMFWYRQDPGLGLRLIYFSYDVKMKEKGDIPEGYSVSREKKERFSLILESASTNQTSMYLCASSLPPGTGVYEQYFGPGTRLTVT.

The V gene is TRBV11-2, the J gene TRBJ2-3; 8 positions match TRBD2. Germline assignment: CDR1 SGHAT and CDR2 FQNNGV. V gave up 3 bases and J gave up 0 bases; unmatched junction bases: 2. The CDR3 length is 15 residues. The CDR3 reads CASSFSGTSTDTQYF. The CDR3 DNA reads as TGTGCCAGCAGCTTTAGCGGGACTAGCACAGATACGCAGTATTTT.

The rearrangement uses TRBV7-2 and TRBJ2-3; no firm D call. There are 14 residues in the CDR3. Per germline, CDR1 SGHTA and CDR2 FQGNSA. The V and J ends lost 6 bases and 2 bases respectively, with 12 bases between them. CDR3 nucleotide sequence: TGTGCCAGCAGTCCCGCGGCAGTCACAGATACGCAGTATTTT. Translation: CASSPAAVTDTQYF. Looking up the rest from reference TRBV7-2 and TRBJ2-3 gives the full variable domain: GAGVSQSPSNKVTEKGKDVELRCDPISGHTALYWYRQSLGQGLEFLIYFQGNSAPDKSGLPSDRFSAERTGGSVSTLTIQRTQQEDSAVYLCASSPAAVTDTQYFGPGTRLTVL.

The chain links TRBV5-6 to TRBJ2-5; D is undetermined. The CDR3 covers 13 residues. Germline-derived CDR1 and CDR2 are SGHDT and YYEEEE. The V end was cut by 1 base, the J end by 2 bases, with 6 bases between. The CDR3, as DNA: TGTGCCAGCAGCTTGATATTTCAAGAGACCCAGTACTTC. This sequence encodes CASSLIFQETQYF.

The chain carries TRBV7-2 and TRBJ2-1; D remains ambiguous. The CDR3 contains 14 residues. V was shortened by 7 bases and J by 0 bases, with 10 bases between the two germline ends. Germline-derived CDR1 and CDR2 are SGHTA and FQGNSA. For the CDR3, the DNA is TGTGCCAGCAACATTGGCAGCTCCTACAATGAGCAGTTCTTC. Encoded protein: CASNIGSSYNEQFF.